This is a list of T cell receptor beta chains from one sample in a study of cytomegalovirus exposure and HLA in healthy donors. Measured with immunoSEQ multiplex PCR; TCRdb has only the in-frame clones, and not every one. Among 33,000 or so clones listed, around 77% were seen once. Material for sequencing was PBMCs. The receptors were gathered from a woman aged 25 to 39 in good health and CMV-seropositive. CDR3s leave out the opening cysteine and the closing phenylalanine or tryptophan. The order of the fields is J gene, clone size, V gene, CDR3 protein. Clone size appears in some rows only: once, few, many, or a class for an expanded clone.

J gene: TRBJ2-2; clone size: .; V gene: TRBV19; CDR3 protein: ASSPFTGELF
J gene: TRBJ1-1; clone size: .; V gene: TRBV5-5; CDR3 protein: ASSFGGNTEAF
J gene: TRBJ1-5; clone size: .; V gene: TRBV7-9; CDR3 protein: ASSLAAGPNQPQH
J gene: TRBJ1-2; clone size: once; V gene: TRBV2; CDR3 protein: ASSVTATEGGYT
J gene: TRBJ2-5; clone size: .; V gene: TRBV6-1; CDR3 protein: ASSDPGVGRKTQY
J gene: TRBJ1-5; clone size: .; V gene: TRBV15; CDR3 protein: ATSRDRRQESQPQH
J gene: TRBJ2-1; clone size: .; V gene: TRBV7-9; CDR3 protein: ASSLASASELYNEQF
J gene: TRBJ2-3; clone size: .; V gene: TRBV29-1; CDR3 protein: SVGILASSADTQY
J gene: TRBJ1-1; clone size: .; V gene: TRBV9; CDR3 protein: ASSVQGHWNTEAF
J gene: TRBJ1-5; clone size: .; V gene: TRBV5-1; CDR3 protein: ASSLAMDQPQH
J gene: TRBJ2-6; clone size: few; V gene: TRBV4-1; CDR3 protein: ASSQVQLSGANVLT
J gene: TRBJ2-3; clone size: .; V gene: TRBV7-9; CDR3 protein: SSSYFRVQVELWTDTQY
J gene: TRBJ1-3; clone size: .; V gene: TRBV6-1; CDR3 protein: ASSEVPGLRD
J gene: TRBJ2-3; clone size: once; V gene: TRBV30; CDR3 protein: AWSVRLLTDTQY
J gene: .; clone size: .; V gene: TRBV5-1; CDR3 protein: ASSFSAGGQLYEQY
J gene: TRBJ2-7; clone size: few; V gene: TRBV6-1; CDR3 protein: ASRSGTTSYEQY
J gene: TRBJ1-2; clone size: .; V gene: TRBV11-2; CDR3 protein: ASGGPGVNYGYT
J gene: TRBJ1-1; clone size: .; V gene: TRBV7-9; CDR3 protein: ASSLAGSEAF
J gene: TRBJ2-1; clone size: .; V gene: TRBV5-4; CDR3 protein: ASSLAGTAGNNEQF
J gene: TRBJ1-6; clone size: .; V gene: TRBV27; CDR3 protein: ASGQRHNSPLH
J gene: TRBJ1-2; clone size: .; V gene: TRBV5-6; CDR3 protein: ASSSAGTGGRTRYGYT
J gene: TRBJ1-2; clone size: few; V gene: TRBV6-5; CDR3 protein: ASSYSTQGYGYT
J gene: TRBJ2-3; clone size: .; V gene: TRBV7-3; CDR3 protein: ASSLGLASDTQY
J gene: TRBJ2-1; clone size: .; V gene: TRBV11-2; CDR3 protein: ASSLGHNNEQF
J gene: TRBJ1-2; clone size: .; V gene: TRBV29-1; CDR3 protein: SVEAAEGNYGYT
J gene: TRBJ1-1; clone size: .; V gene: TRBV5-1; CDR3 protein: ASHTGQGSMNTEAF
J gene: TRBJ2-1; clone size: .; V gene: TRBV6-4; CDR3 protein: ASSPGLAANEQF
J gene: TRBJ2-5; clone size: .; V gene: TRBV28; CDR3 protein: ASSHQIAGGQEGETQY
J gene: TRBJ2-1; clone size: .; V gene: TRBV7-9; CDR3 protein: ASSFDNEQF
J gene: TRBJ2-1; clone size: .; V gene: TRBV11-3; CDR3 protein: ASSSGTPYNEQF
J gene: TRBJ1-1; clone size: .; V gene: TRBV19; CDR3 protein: ASRPTGGTEAF
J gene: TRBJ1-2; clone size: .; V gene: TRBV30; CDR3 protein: AWSVGGWAYGYT
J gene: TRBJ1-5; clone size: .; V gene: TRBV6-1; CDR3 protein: ASSFDRGGNQPQH
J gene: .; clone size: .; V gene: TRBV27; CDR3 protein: ASWGVGPSEQY
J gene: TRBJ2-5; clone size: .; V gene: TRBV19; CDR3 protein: ASSKFGDRRETQY
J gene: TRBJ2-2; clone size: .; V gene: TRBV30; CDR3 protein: AWSAGTGHTGELF
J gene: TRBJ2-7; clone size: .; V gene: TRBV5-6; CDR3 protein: ASSYSPGYEQY
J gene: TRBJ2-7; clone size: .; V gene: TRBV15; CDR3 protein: ATSRGTGNEQY
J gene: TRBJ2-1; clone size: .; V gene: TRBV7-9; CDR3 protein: ASSPWTGRAYNEQF
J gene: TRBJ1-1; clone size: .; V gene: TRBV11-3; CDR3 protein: ASSLGSGEAF
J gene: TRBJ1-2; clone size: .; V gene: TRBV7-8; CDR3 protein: ASSPGQGVLYGYT
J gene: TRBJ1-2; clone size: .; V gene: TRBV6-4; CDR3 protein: ASRKDSSNYANYGYT
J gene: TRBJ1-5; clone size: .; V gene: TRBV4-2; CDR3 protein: ASLVGTEDNQPQH
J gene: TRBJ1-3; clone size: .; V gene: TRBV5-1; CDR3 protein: ASSFGQGRSGNTIY
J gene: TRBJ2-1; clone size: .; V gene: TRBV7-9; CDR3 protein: ASSLEGVSSYNEQF
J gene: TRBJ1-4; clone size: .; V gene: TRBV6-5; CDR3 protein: ATHNEKLF
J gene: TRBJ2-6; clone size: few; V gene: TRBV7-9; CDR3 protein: ASSFLRGPGANVLT
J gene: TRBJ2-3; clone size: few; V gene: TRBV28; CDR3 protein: ASSLLLDTSTDTQY
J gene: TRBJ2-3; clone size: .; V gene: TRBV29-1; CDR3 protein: SVEGLVGGLTQY
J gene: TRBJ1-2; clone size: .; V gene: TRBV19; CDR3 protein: ASSSQGLSYGYT
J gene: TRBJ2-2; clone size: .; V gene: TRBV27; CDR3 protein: ATGGIYTGELF
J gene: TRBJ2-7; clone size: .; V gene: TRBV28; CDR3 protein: ASSRTSGTYEQY
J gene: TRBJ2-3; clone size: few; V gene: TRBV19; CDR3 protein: ASSFGTSGRWDTQY
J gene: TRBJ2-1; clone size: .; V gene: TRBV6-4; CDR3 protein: ASSDGGGYNEQF
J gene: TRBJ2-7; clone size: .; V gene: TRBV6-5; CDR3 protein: ASSYGGSGYEQY